The rows below give T cell receptor beta chains drawn from one sample of a study of T cells in Graves' hyperthyroidism and ophthalmopathy. From the multiplex PCR reads, TCRdb called clonotypes with MiXCR, one entry per CDR3 protein. The sample lists 350,000 or so distinct CDR3 sequences, 21% occurring once. Sequenced: blood. These TCRs come from a woman aged 50 to 60 with Graves' hyperthyroidism. Each CDR3 is given with its conserved first and last residue. Fields, in order: V gene, D gene, J gene, clone size, CDR3 length, CDR3 DNA, CDR3 protein. A D gene is named only where the DNA matches it firmly. The size field is filled for only some rows; it gives once, few, many or a size class.

v_gene: TRBV25-1; d_gene: .; j_gene: TRBJ2-1; abundance: .; len: 13; CDR3nt: TGTGCCAGCAGTGATTTCCTGGGAGGTGACCAGTTCTTC; CDR3aa: CASSDFLGGDQFF
v_gene: TRBV7-9; d_gene: .; j_gene: TRBJ2-1; abundance: many; len: 12; CDR3nt: TGTGCCATATTTGTGGCCGCGGATGAGCAGTTCTTC; CDR3aa: CAIFVAADEQFF
v_gene: TRBV6-1; d_gene: .; j_gene: TRBJ2-6; abundance: .; len: 14; CDR3nt: TGTGCCAGCGGACGTAGCTCTGGGGCCAACGTCCTGACTTTC; CDR3aa: CASGRSSGANVLTF
v_gene: TRBV12-3/TRBV12-4; d_gene: .; j_gene: TRBJ1-2; abundance: few; len: 14; CDR3nt: TGTGCCAGCAGTTTAGCGGGCAGGCGAGGCGGCTACACCTTC; CDR3aa: CASSLAGRRGGYTF
v_gene: TRBV30; d_gene: TRBD2; j_gene: TRBJ2-5; abundance: many; len: 12; CDR3nt: TGTGCCTGGAGCGCGGGGGGCCAGACCCAGTACTTC; CDR3aa: CAWSAGGQTQYF
v_gene: TRBV5-1; d_gene: .; j_gene: TRBJ1-2; abundance: .; len: 12; CDR3nt: TGCGCCAGCAGCAGGGAGGACTATGGCTACACCTTC; CDR3aa: CASSREDYGYTF
v_gene: TRBV30; d_gene: TRBD1; j_gene: TRBJ1-1; abundance: many; len: 11; CDR3nt: TGTGCCGGGACAGTGAACACTGAAGCTTTCTTT; CDR3aa: CAGTVNTEAFF
v_gene: TRBV12-3/TRBV12-4; d_gene: .; j_gene: TRBJ1-2; abundance: many; len: 14; CDR3nt: TGTGCCAGCAGCCTACAGGGCCCCGTCTATGGCTACACCTTC; CDR3aa: CASSLQGPVYGYTF
v_gene: TRBV2; d_gene: .; j_gene: TRBJ1-1; abundance: .; len: 16; CDR3nt: TGTGCCAGCAGTTACGGCCCCCTGGTCTGGTTCACTGAAGCTTTCTTT; CDR3aa: CASSYGPLVWFTEAFF
v_gene: TRBV5-1; d_gene: .; j_gene: TRBJ1-2; abundance: many; len: 15; CDR3nt: TGCGCCAGCAGCTCTGTCGAAGCTGGGGACTATGGCTACACCTTC; CDR3aa: CASSSVEAGDYGYTF
v_gene: TRBV27; d_gene: TRBD1; j_gene: TRBJ1-2; abundance: .; len: 13; CDR3nt: TGTGCCAGCAGGACAGGGGGCGCGGATGGCTACACCTTC; CDR3aa: CASRTGGADGYTF
v_gene: TRBV7-2; d_gene: .; j_gene: TRBJ2-1; abundance: many; len: 12; CDR3nt: TGTGCACCCGAGGGGGAGTACAATGAGCAGTTCTTC; CDR3aa: CAPEGEYNEQFF
v_gene: TRBV3-1; d_gene: .; j_gene: TRBJ2-7; abundance: many; len: 17; CDR3nt: TGTGCCAGCAGCCAAGGGACGATACGGGGTTTCTCCTACGAGCAGTACTTC; CDR3aa: CASSQGTIRGFSYEQYF
v_gene: TRBV30; d_gene: .; j_gene: TRBJ1-5; abundance: .; len: 15; CDR3nt: TGTGCCTGGAGTTTGACAGGATATAGCAATCAGCCCCAGCATTTT; CDR3aa: CAWSLTGYSNQPQHF
v_gene: TRBV27; d_gene: TRBD2; j_gene: TRBJ2-7; abundance: many; len: 17; CDR3nt: TGTGCCAGCAGTTTTCTTGAGACTAGCGGGAGCTCCTACGAGCAGTACTTC; CDR3aa: CASSFLETSGSSYEQYF
v_gene: TRBV9; d_gene: .; j_gene: TRBJ2-1; abundance: .; len: 15; CDR3nt: TGTGCCAGCAGCGTAGGGGCGGGCGCTTACAATGAGCAGTTCTTC; CDR3aa: CASSVGAGAYNEQFF
v_gene: TRBV4-1; d_gene: .; j_gene: TRBJ1-2; abundance: .; len: 15; CDR3nt: TGCGCCAGCAGCCAAGAATCAGGGGATAACTATGGCTACACCTTC; CDR3aa: CASSQESGDNYGYTF
v_gene: TRBV28; d_gene: .; j_gene: TRBJ1-2; abundance: many; len: 16; CDR3nt: TGTGCCAGCAGTCGCTATTTGGTTGCGGGCTCCTATGGCTACACCTTC; CDR3aa: CASSRYLVAGSYGYTF
v_gene: TRBV28; d_gene: .; j_gene: TRBJ2-7; abundance: many; len: 12; CDR3nt: TGTGCCAGCACCACGCAGGGAGGCGAGCAGTACTTC; CDR3aa: CASTTQGGEQYF
v_gene: TRBV20-1; d_gene: .; j_gene: TRBJ1-1; abundance: many; len: 16; CDR3nt: TGCAGTGCCTCACAGTGGGGGGCTTCGATGAACACTGAAGCTTTCTTT; CDR3aa: CSASQWGASMNTEAFF
v_gene: TRBV29-1; d_gene: .; j_gene: TRBJ2-5; abundance: .; len: 16; CDR3nt: TGCAGCGTTGGGGCCCCGGGACCCCAGGGGTTAGAGACCCAGTACTTC; CDR3aa: CSVGAPGPQGLETQYF
v_gene: TRBV30; d_gene: .; j_gene: TRBJ2-2; abundance: many; len: 13; CDR3nt: TGTGCCTGGACCCAGGGAAACACCGGGGAGCTGTTTTTT; CDR3aa: CAWTQGNTGELFF
v_gene: TRBV12-3/TRBV12-4; d_gene: TRBD1; j_gene: TRBJ1-1; abundance: .; len: 14; CDR3nt: TGTGCCAGCAGTGCTCAGGGGGCGACCACTGAAGCTTTCTTT; CDR3aa: CASSAQGATTEAFF
v_gene: TRBV28; d_gene: TRBD2; j_gene: TRBJ2-3; abundance: .; len: 18; CDR3nt: TGTGCCAGCAGCCCGGGACTAGCGGGAGAGATTAGCACAGATACGCAGTATTTT; CDR3aa: CASSPGLAGEISTDTQYF
v_gene: TRBV20-1; d_gene: TRBD1; j_gene: TRBJ1-6; abundance: .; len: 16; CDR3nt: TGCAGTGCTAGGGTTGCTAGGGGGCCCGATAATTCACCCCTCCACTTT; CDR3aa: CSARVARGPDNSPLHF
v_gene: TRBV7-9; d_gene: .; j_gene: TRBJ1-1; abundance: many; len: 13; CDR3nt: TGTGCCAGCCACGGCGGACAGTACACTGAAGCTTTCTTT; CDR3aa: CASHGGQYTEAFF
v_gene: TRBV5-1; d_gene: .; j_gene: TRBJ2-7; abundance: many; len: 13; CDR3nt: TGCGCCAGCAGCTTGAGTAGCTCCTACGAGCAGTACTTC; CDR3aa: CASSLSSSYEQYF
v_gene: TRBV7-6; d_gene: .; j_gene: TRBJ1-2; abundance: .; len: 15; CDR3nt: TGTGCCAGCAGCTTAGACGTGGAATCTAACTATGGCTACACCTTC; CDR3aa: CASSLDVESNYGYTF